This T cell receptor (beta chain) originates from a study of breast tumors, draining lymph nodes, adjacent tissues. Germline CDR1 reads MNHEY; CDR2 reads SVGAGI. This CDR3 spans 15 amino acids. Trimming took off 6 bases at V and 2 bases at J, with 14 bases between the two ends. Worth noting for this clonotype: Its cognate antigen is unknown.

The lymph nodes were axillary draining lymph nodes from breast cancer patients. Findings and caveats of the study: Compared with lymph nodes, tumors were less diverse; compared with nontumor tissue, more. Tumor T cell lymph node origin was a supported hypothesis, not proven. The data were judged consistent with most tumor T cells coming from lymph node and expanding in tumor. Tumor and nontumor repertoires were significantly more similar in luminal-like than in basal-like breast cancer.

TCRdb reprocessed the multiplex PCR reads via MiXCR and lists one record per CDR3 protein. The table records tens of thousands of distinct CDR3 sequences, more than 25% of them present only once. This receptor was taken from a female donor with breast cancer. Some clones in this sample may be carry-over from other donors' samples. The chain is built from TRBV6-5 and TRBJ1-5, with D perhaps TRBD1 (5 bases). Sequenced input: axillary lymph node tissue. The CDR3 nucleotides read TGTGCCAGCAGCCAGGCAGGGATGCGCAATCAGCCCCAGCATTTT. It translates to CASSQAGMRNQPQHF.